These 10 T cell receptor beta chains share one sample of origin, sequenced in a study of T cells in Graves' hyperthyroidism and ophthalmopathy. RNA transcripts provided the source from which TCR beta CDR3 regions were amplified. A first-round RT-PCR of the TCR CDR3 used the HTBI primer set. TCRdb processed the multiplex PCR reads anew with MiXCR; each CDR3 protein has one entry. The table shows 300,000 to 350,000 distinct CDR3 sequences, with 15% to 20% occurring only once. Material for sequencing was blood. All receptors derive from a man younger than 45 with Graves' hyperthyroidism.

The rearrangement links TRBV18 to TRBJ2-6, with a possible D match to TRBD1 (6 bases). The CDR3 has 18 amino acids. The germline V gene encodes CDR1 KGHSH and CDR2 LQKENI. Trimming left V 1 base short and J 2 bases short, with 15 bases between. CDR3: CASSPLPLTGTGANVLTF. CDR3 DNA sequence: TGTGCCAGCTCACCACTCCCATTAACAGGGACTGGGGCCAACGTCCTGACTTTC.

This clonotype appeared many times. V usage is TRBV30 and J usage is TRBJ2-2; D gene uncertain. The germline V gene has CDR1 GTSNPN and CDR2 SVGIG (reference sequence). V gave up 5 bases and J gave up 8 bases, with 12 bases separating them. The CDR3 runs 12 residues. The CDR3 protein is CAWGRSQGELFF. The CDR3 DNA sequence: TGTGCCTGGGGCAGGTCCCAGGGGGAGCTGTTTTTT.

The table lists this clonotype with a few counts. The J gene is TRBJ2-7, the V gene TRBV2, with D possibly matching TRBD2 (6 bases). The CDR3 sequence is 14 residues long. CDR1 SNHLY and CDR2 FYNNEI come from the germline V gene. Trimming pared 8 bases from V and 7 bases from J, leaving 21 bases between. DNA for the CDR3: TGTGCCAGCCTCGGGGAGGATGGGGTATTAGAGCAGTACTTC. This codes for CASLGEDGVLEQYF.

This chain joins TRBV7-2 and TRBJ2-7; 7 bases agree with TRBD2. Germline CDR1 is SGHTA and CDR2 is FQGNSA. The CDR3 has 17 amino acids. Losses at the gene ends were 4 bases for V and 0 bases for J; bases not matched to a gene: 12. The CDR3, as DNA: TGTGCCAGCAGCTCCACTATTGGTGGGAGGGTCTCCTACGAGCAGTACTTC. Its protein product is CASSSTIGGRVSYEQYF.

The chain employs TRBV10-3 and TRBJ2-7; D uncertain. The CDR3 is made up of 12 amino acids. CDR1 is ENHRY and CDR2 is SYGVKD in the germline V gene. The V and J ends lost 3 bases and 3 bases respectively, with 6 bases between them. For the CDR3, the DNA is TGTGCCATCAGTGAACAGCTCTACGAGCAGTACTTC. Its translation: CAISEQLYEQYF.

This clonotype was counted ten times or more. The V gene is TRBV9, the J gene TRBJ2-1; TRBD2 matches 8 bases. Germline V gives CDR1 SGDLS, CDR2 YYNGEE. The CDR3 extends over 15 amino acids. Trimming took 2 bases from V and 0 from J; bases not matched to a gene: 1. The CDR3 spells CASSVSGSSYNEQFF. The CDR3, as DNA: TGTGCCAGCAGCGTCAGCGGGAGCTCCTACAATGAGCAGTTCTTC.

This clonotype was counted only a few times. The rearrangement joins TRBV12-3 or TRBV12-4 to TRBJ2-2; 8 nucleotides match TRBD2. The CDR3 sequence is 15 residues long. With 4 bases clipped from V and 5 bases from J, the junction kept 6 bases outside the gene matches. The CDR3 sequence is CASSYREGGTGELFF. CDR3 nucleotides: TGTGCCAGCAGTTATCGGGAGGGGGGAACCGGGGAGCTGTTTTTT.

This CDR3 is CASSEASGSEQYF. For the CDR3, the DNA is TGCGCCAGCAGTGAAGCTAGCGGGAGCGAGCAGTACTTC. The genes are TRBV10-1 and TRBJ2-7; 10 bases align to TRBD2. This CDR3 is built from 13 residues. J gave up 6 bases and V 3 bases, and 2 bases lay outside the gene matches. Germline CDR1 reads WNHNN; CDR2 reads SYGVQD (reference sequence).

Ten or more counts support this clonotype. The chain is built from TRBV18 and TRBJ1-1, with a tentative D call TRBD1 (5 bases). Trimming took 2 bases from V and 6 from J, leaving 7 bases between them. Germline V CDR1 and CDR2: KGHSH, LQKENI. The CDR3 spans 12 residues. The CDR3 loop is CASSPGAAEAFF. The CDR3 nucleotides are TGTGCCAGCTCACCAGGGGCCGCTGAAGCTTTCTTT.

This clonotype showed up many times. The chain links TRBV2 to TRBJ2-5, with D tentatively TRBD2 (5 bases). Trimming removed 5 bases from V and 1 base from J, with 17 bases in between. This CDR3 has 16 residues. Germline-derived CDR1 and CDR2 are SNHLY and FYNNEI. The CDR3 coding sequence is TGTGCCAGCAGTCGGACCGGGATTGTTACCCAAGAGACCCAGTACTTC. This sequence encodes CASSRTGIVTQETQYF.